This T cell receptor (beta chain) was observed in a study of blood T cell repertoires in COVID-19. Study-wide context: From T cells, B-cell-depleted T cells, or PBMCs came the material, which was cDNA or gDNA.

The table lists this clone with a count of one. The germline V gene has CDR1 SGHVS and CDR2 FNYEAQ. V lost 0 bases to trimming and J lost 4 bases; unmatched junction nucleotides: 11. This CDR3 spans 19 amino acids. Original processing methods: The assay estimated nucleated cells by amplifying reference gene primers. Generated by immunoSEQ multiplex PCR, the TCRdb table keeps only in-frame clones and is missing some. V and J calls and clone size are given by that table; D and trimming were obtained from the DNA. In the table there are roughly 440,000 clones, approximately 88% of which are singletons. The sequencing input was peripheral blood. The chain recombines TRBV7-6 with TRBJ2-3, with 12 positions matching TRBD1. The TCR was taken from a woman between 50 and 59 years old with COVID-19, enrolled during active disease. CDR3 sequence (DNA): TGTGCCAGCAGCTTAGCCCTGATTCCGGGACAGGGGGCTGCAGATACGCAGTATTTT. Translating it yields CASSLALIPGQGAADTQYF.